This TCR beta chain was documented in a study of cytomegalovirus exposure and HLA in healthy donors. Background on the study: HLA-typed donors were the source of approximately 86 million unique TCRs held in an early data release.

Findings and caveats of the study: Sequence variants that were highly shared formed a cluster that was likely a sequencing artifact. The authors later found most CMV-associated TCR beta chains appeared HLA-restricted. A later analysis found TCR association rates differed by HLA locus, highest for DRB1 and lowest for HLA-C.

It was with 60 Vbeta and 13 Jbeta primers that the PCR ran. The data were produced by immunoSEQ multiplex PCR, yet TCRdb's version contains in-frame clones alone and is incomplete. The sample records over 65,000 clones, over 70% being singletons. In regard to this clone: Its antigen is unknown.

Germline V gene data show CDR1 as LNHDA and CDR2 as SQIVND (reference sequence). The trim removed 6 bases at V and 3 bases at J, leaving 13 bases unmatched. There are 16 residues in the CDR3. The chain recombines TRBV19 with TRBJ1-2; 7 nucleotides align to TRBD1. The receptor comes from a man aged 55 to 70 in good health and CMV-seropositive. Sequencing input: PBMCs. CDR3 nucleotide sequence: TGTGCCAGTAGCCAACCCGGGGACAGCAACCACTATGGCTACACCTTC. Encoded protein: CASSQPGDSNHYGYTF.